The subject of this entry is one T cell receptor beta chain. Its target is unknown. The table came from immunoSEQ multiplex PCR; TCRdb's copy has only in-frame clones and leaves some out. Among about 1,800,000 clones, about 95% were seen once, and the ten largest hold 0.95% to 1.5%. Only CD45RO-negative cells positively selected for CCR7 counted as naive CD8 cells, so terminally differentiated effector memory CD45RA+ cells were excluded. These data are taken from a study of shared clonotypes between healthy human individuals. General study results and limits: The naive CD4 repertoires of a handful of donors were compared, and approximately 5% of clonotypes were shared. The four-donor shared clonotypes exceeded non-shared clonotypes in generation probability, with non-shared ones scoring lower. The expectation was that sequencing depth would affect clonotype sharing among donors.

The germline CDR1 and CDR2 sequences are SEHNR and FQNEAQ (reference sequence). CDR3 size: 15 residues. Between the trimmed V and J ends, which lost 5 bases and 5 bases, there was a span of 17 bases. The sequence was obtained from a man between 18 and 35 years old in good health. V usage is TRBV7-9 and J usage is TRBJ2-3, with D maybe TRBD2 (6 bases). Sequenced material: naive CD8+ T cells sorted from blood. The CDR3 region is CASSLGTGVKDTQYF. CDR3 DNA sequence: TGTGCCAGCAGCCTAGGGACGGGAGTTAAAGATACGCAGTATTTT.